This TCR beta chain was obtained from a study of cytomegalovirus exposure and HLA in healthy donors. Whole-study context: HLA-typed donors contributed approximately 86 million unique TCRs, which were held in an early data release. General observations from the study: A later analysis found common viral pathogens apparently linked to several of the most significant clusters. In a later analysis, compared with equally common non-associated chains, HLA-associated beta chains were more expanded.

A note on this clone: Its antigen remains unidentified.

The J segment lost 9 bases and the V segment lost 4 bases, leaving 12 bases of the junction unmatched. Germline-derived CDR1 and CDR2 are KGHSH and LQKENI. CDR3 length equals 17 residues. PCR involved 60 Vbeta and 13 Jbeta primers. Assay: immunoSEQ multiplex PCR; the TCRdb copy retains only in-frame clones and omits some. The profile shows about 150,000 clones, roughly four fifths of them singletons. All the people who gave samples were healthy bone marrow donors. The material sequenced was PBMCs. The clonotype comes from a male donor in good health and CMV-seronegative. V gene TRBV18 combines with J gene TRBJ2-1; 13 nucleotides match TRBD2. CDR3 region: CASSRNPTSGRAIEQFF. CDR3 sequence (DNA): TGTGCCAGCTCACGTAACCCTACTAGCGGGAGGGCGATTGAGCAGTTCTTC.